These T cell receptor beta chains were read from a single sample in a study of identical twins. Each CDR3 protein is one row after TCRdb ran MiXCR on the 5' RACE reads. The top ten clones hold roughly 4.3% of a sample with about 690,000 distinct CDR3 sequences, about 20% of them seen once. These data were likewise used in another study, on T cells expressing NK-cell markers.

The sample was PBMCs. The receptors here all came from a woman aged 18-30 years in good health. The CDR3 runs from the conserved cysteine through the conserved F or W. The order of the fields is V gene, CDR3 length, J gene, D gene, clone size, CDR3 protein, CDR3 DNA. A D gene is named only where the DNA matches it firmly. Not all rows give a size; the values are once, few, many and, for expanded clones, a class.

v_gene: TRBV5-6
len: 16
j_gene: TRBJ1-6
d_gene: NA
abundance: NA
CDR3aa: CASSFPTGTQGSPLHF
CDR3nt: TGTGCCAGCAGCTTCCCAACCGGGACACAGGGATCACCCCTCCACTTT

v_gene: TRBV29-1
len: 13
j_gene: TRBJ1-1
d_gene: NA
abundance: NA
CDR3aa: CSAKGGLNTEAFF
CDR3nt: TGCAGCGCCAAGGGGGGCCTGAACACTGAAGCTTTCTTT

v_gene: TRBV7-6
len: 13
j_gene: TRBJ2-3
d_gene: NA
abundance: many
CDR3aa: CASSLRETDTQYF
CDR3nt: TGTGCCAGCAGCTTAAGGGAGACAGATACGCAGTATTTT

v_gene: TRBV27
len: 14
j_gene: TRBJ2-7
d_gene: TRBD1
abundance: NA
CDR3aa: CASSLPGQLGEQYF
CDR3nt: TGTGCCAGCAGTTTACCGGGACAGCTCGGCGAGCAGTACTTC

v_gene: TRBV12-3/TRBV12-4
len: 14
j_gene: TRBJ2-7
d_gene: NA
abundance: NA
CDR3aa: CASTWQGGHYEQYF
CDR3nt: TGTGCCAGCACTTGGCAGGGGGGGCATTACGAGCAGTACTTC

v_gene: TRBV11-3
len: 14
j_gene: TRBJ2-1
d_gene: NA
abundance: many
CDR3aa: CASSPQGGTNEQFF
CDR3nt: TGTGCCAGCAGCCCCCAGGGCGGGACAAATGAGCAGTTCTTC

v_gene: TRBV7-8
len: 11
j_gene: TRBJ2-4
d_gene: NA
abundance: few
CDR3aa: CASSLRHIQYF
CDR3nt: TGTGCCAGCAGCTTACGGCACATTCAGTACTTC

v_gene: TRBV15
len: 14
j_gene: TRBJ2-1
d_gene: NA
abundance: NA
CDR3aa: CATLGLGGRNEQFF
CDR3nt: TGTGCCACCCTCGGACTCGGAGGGCGAAATGAGCAGTTCTTC

v_gene: TRBV27
len: 15
j_gene: TRBJ1-5
d_gene: NA
abundance: NA
CDR3aa: CASSSDSYSNQPQHF
CDR3nt: TGTGCCAGCAGTTCGGACAGCTATAGCAATCAGCCCCAGCATTTT

v_gene: TRBV20-1
len: 16
j_gene: TRBJ2-1
d_gene: NA
abundance: NA
CDR3aa: CSATPPPGSPYNEQFF
CDR3nt: TGCAGTGCTACCCCCCCACCCGGATCCCCCTACAATGAGCAGTTCTTC

v_gene: TRBV12-3/TRBV12-4
len: 14
j_gene: TRBJ1-1
d_gene: NA
abundance: NA
CDR3aa: CASSLLDGSTEAFF
CDR3nt: TGTGCCAGCAGTTTGTTGGACGGGTCCACTGAAGCTTTCTTT

v_gene: TRBV20-1
len: 13
j_gene: TRBJ1-4
d_gene: NA
abundance: NA
CDR3aa: CSVQAATNEKLFF
CDR3nt: TGCAGTGTGCAGGCCGCAACTAATGAAAAACTGTTTTTT

v_gene: TRBV10-3
len: 13
j_gene: TRBJ2-1
d_gene: NA
abundance: NA
CDR3aa: CAISDRGYNEQFF
CDR3nt: TGTGCCATCAGTGACCGGGGGTACAATGAGCAGTTCTTC

v_gene: TRBV5-1
len: 17
j_gene: TRBJ2-3
d_gene: TRBD2
abundance: few
CDR3aa: CASSWTSGGAPTDTQYF
CDR3nt: TGCGCCAGCAGCTGGACTAGCGGGGGGGCCCCCACAGATACGCAGTATTTT

v_gene: TRBV30
len: 15
j_gene: TRBJ2-3
d_gene: TRBD2
abundance: few
CDR3aa: CAWGTSRPSTDTQYF
CDR3nt: TGTGCCTGGGGGACTAGCAGACCTAGCACAGATACGCAGTATTTT

v_gene: TRBV7-8
len: 12
j_gene: TRBJ1-2
d_gene: NA
abundance: NA
CDR3aa: CASSLAQHGYTF
CDR3nt: TGTGCCAGCAGCTTAGCACAGCATGGCTACACCTTC

v_gene: TRBV7-9
len: 15
j_gene: TRBJ2-1
d_gene: TRBD2
abundance: few
CDR3aa: CASSSGTSGANEQFF
CDR3nt: TGTGCCAGCAGCTCCGGGACTAGCGGAGCAAATGAGCAGTTCTTC

v_gene: TRBV3-1
len: 14
j_gene: TRBJ1-5
d_gene: NA
abundance: few
CDR3aa: CASSPGRGYQPQHF
CDR3nt: TGTGCCAGCAGCCCTGGCCGGGGCTATCAGCCCCAGCATTTT

v_gene: TRBV29-1
len: 12
j_gene: TRBJ2-7
d_gene: NA
abundance: few
CDR3aa: CSVADSIYEQYF
CDR3nt: TGCAGCGTTGCTGATTCAATCTACGAGCAGTACTTC

v_gene: TRBV12-3/TRBV12-4
len: 13
j_gene: TRBJ2-5
d_gene: NA
abundance: many
CDR3aa: CASSLSRGETQYF
CDR3nt: TGTGCCAGCAGTTTATCCCGGGGGGAGACCCAGTACTTC

v_gene: TRBV7-9
len: 15
j_gene: TRBJ2-2
d_gene: TRBD2
abundance: NA
CDR3aa: CASSTSGWNTGELFF
CDR3nt: TGTGCCAGCAGCACTAGCGGGTGGAACACCGGGGAGCTGTTTTTT

v_gene: TRBV10-1
len: 16
j_gene: TRBJ2-3
d_gene: TRBD2
abundance: NA
CDR3aa: CASHGGSGGGSDTQYF
CDR3nt: TGCGCCAGCCATGGGGGGTCGGGCGGGGGGTCAGATACGCAGTATTTT

v_gene: TRBV12-3/TRBV12-4
len: 15
j_gene: TRBJ1-6
d_gene: NA
abundance: few
CDR3aa: CASSLSGLRISPLHF
CDR3nt: TGTGCCAGCAGTTTATCGGGCCTCCGAATTTCACCCCTCCACTTT

v_gene: TRBV12-3/TRBV12-4
len: 15
j_gene: TRBJ1-4
d_gene: TRBD1
abundance: few
CDR3aa: CASTSYVRDREKLFF
CDR3nt: TGTGCCAGCACCTCGTATGTCCGGGACAGAGAAAAACTGTTTTTT

v_gene: TRBV7-9
len: 15
j_gene: TRBJ2-7
d_gene: NA
abundance: NA
CDR3aa: CASSPVGRNPYEQYF
CDR3nt: TGTGCCAGCAGCCCTGTCGGTCGGAACCCCTACGAGCAGTACTTC

v_gene: TRBV29-1
len: 12
j_gene: TRBJ2-5
d_gene: NA
abundance: many
CDR3aa: CSVRGRQETQYF
CDR3nt: TGCAGCGTTCGAGGCAGACAAGAGACCCAGTACTTC

v_gene: TRBV7-2
len: 16
j_gene: TRBJ2-3
d_gene: TRBD2
abundance: few
CDR3aa: CASSTSGVISTDTQYF
CDR3nt: TGTGCCAGCAGCACTAGCGGGGTGATTAGCACAGATACGCAGTATTTT

v_gene: TRBV9
len: 20
j_gene: TRBJ2-5
d_gene: TRBD2
abundance: few
CDR3aa: CASSVETPSWTSGTEETQYF
CDR3nt: TGTGCCAGCAGCGTAGAGACCCCATCCTGGACTAGCGGAACTGAAGAGACCCAGTACTTC

v_gene: TRBV5-5
len: 17
j_gene: TRBJ2-3
d_gene: TRBD2
abundance: few
CDR3aa: CASSQTLAGGSTDTQYF
CDR3nt: TGTGCCAGCAGCCAGACTTTAGCGGGAGGAAGCACAGATACGCAGTATTTT

v_gene: TRBV2
len: 17
j_gene: TRBJ2-7
d_gene: TRBD2
abundance: few
CDR3aa: CASDDGLAGLISYEQYF
CDR3nt: TGTGCCAGCGATGACGGTTTAGCGGGGCTGATCTCCTACGAGCAGTACTTC

v_gene: TRBV20-1
len: 12
j_gene: TRBJ2-5
d_gene: TRBD1
abundance: NA
CDR3aa: CSQSGGGETQYF
CDR3nt: TGCAGTCAATCAGGGGGCGGAGAGACCCAGTACTTC

v_gene: TRBV7-8
len: 13
j_gene: TRBJ1-6
d_gene: NA
abundance: few
CDR3aa: CASSTTENSPLHF
CDR3nt: TGTGCCAGCAGCACGACAGAAAATTCACCCCTCCACTTT

v_gene: TRBV5-1
len: 14
j_gene: TRBJ2-7
d_gene: TRBD1
abundance: few
CDR3aa: CASSLVQGVYEQYF
CDR3nt: TGCGCCAGCAGCTTGGTGCAGGGGGTATACGAGCAGTACTTC

v_gene: TRBV6-5
len: 13
j_gene: TRBJ2-3
d_gene: NA
abundance: NA
CDR3aa: CASSYSGGGTQYF
CDR3nt: TGTGCCAGCAGTTACTCGGGGGGCGGTACGCAGTATTTT

v_gene: TRBV3-1
len: 13
j_gene: TRBJ1-2
d_gene: NA
abundance: NA
CDR3aa: CASSQAAGMGYTF
CDR3nt: TGTGCCAGCAGCCAAGCGGCGGGTATGGGCTACACCTTC

v_gene: TRBV9
len: 16
j_gene: TRBJ2-4
d_gene: NA
abundance: many
CDR3aa: CASSGSYGTTGNIQYF
CDR3nt: TGTGCCAGCAGCGGATCGTACGGGACAACCGGCAACATTCAGTACTTC

v_gene: TRBV27
len: 14
j_gene: TRBJ1-2
d_gene: NA
abundance: NA
CDR3aa: CASSLLAGEDGYTF
CDR3nt: TGTGCCAGCAGTTTATTAGCAGGGGAGGATGGCTACACCTTC

v_gene: TRBV5-1
len: 16
j_gene: TRBJ1-1
d_gene: NA
abundance: few
CDR3aa: CASSLIPASTDTEAFF
CDR3nt: TGCGCCAGCAGCTTGATCCCGGCTTCAACTGACACTGAAGCTTTCTTT

v_gene: TRBV5-6
len: 16
j_gene: TRBJ2-5
d_gene: TRBD2
abundance: NA
CDR3aa: CASSLRLAGGGKTQYF
CDR3nt: TGTGCCAGCAGCTTGAGACTAGCGGGGGGAGGGAAGACCCAGTACTTC

v_gene: TRBV27
len: 14
j_gene: TRBJ2-1
d_gene: TRBD1
abundance: few
CDR3aa: CASSLGQGINEQFF
CDR3nt: TGTGCCAGCAGCCTCGGACAGGGAATCAATGAGCAGTTCTTC

v_gene: TRBV5-1
len: 15
j_gene: TRBJ2-7
d_gene: TRBD2
abundance: many
CDR3aa: CASSRTSGSGYEQYF
CDR3nt: TGCGCCAGCAGCAGGACTAGCGGGAGTGGCTACGAGCAGTACTTC

v_gene: TRBV5-1
len: 14
j_gene: TRBJ2-3
d_gene: NA
abundance: NA
CDR3aa: CASSLNGAVDTQYF
CDR3nt: TGCGCCAGCAGCTTGAATGGGGCGGTAGATACGCAGTATTTT

v_gene: TRBV12-3/TRBV12-4
len: 14
j_gene: TRBJ2-1
d_gene: NA
abundance: NA
CDR3aa: CASRDRQTDNEQFF
CDR3nt: TGTGCCAGCAGAGACAGGCAGACAGACAATGAGCAGTTCTTC

v_gene: TRBV12-3/TRBV12-4
len: 15
j_gene: TRBJ1-1
d_gene: NA
abundance: many
CDR3aa: CASSYLGAENTEAFF
CDR3nt: TGTGCCAGCAGTTATTTAGGGGCGGAGAACACTGAAGCTTTCTTT

v_gene: TRBV2
len: 13
j_gene: TRBJ1-4
d_gene: NA
abundance: many
CDR3aa: CASFWGGSEKLFF
CDR3nt: TGTGCCAGCTTCTGGGGGGGCAGTGAAAAACTGTTTTTT

v_gene: TRBV12-3/TRBV12-4
len: 14
j_gene: TRBJ2-7
d_gene: NA
abundance: few
CDR3aa: CASSFSGHFYEQYF
CDR3nt: TGTGCCAGCAGTTTTTCGGGACACTTCTACGAGCAGTACTTC

v_gene: TRBV20-1
len: 12
j_gene: TRBJ1-4
d_gene: NA
abundance: many
CDR3aa: CSAPPGQSELFF
CDR3nt: TGCAGTGCTCCTCCCGGACAGTCGGAACTGTTTTTT

v_gene: TRBV5-1
len: 15
j_gene: TRBJ2-1
d_gene: NA
abundance: NA
CDR3aa: CASSLVLAGQDEQFF
CDR3nt: TGCGCCAGCAGCTTGGTTCTAGCGGGACAGGATGAGCAGTTCTTC

v_gene: TRBV27
len: 13
j_gene: TRBJ1-3
d_gene: TRBD1
abundance: few
CDR3aa: CASKGTGRDTIYF
CDR3nt: TGTGCCAGCAAGGGGACAGGGAGAGACACCATATATTTT

v_gene: TRBV12-3/TRBV12-4
len: 13
j_gene: TRBJ2-5
d_gene: NA
abundance: many
CDR3aa: CASSSGLKETQYF
CDR3nt: TGTGCCAGCAGCTCAGGGTTGAAAGAGACCCAGTACTTC

v_gene: TRBV4-1
len: 16
j_gene: TRBJ2-7
d_gene: NA
abundance: few
CDR3aa: CASSQGSWDQRYEQYF
CDR3nt: TGCGCCAGCAGCCAAGGATCGTGGGATCAACGCTACGAGCAGTACTTC

v_gene: TRBV7-9
len: 16
j_gene: TRBJ2-3
d_gene: TRBD1
abundance: few
CDR3aa: CASTMDRAGSTDTQYF
CDR3nt: TGTGCCAGCACAATGGACAGGGCCGGAAGCACAGATACGCAGTATTTT